The 2 T cell receptor beta chains presented below share a single source sample, sequenced in a study of blood T cell repertoires in COVID-19. TCRdb keeps only in-frame clones here, not all; method: immunoSEQ multiplex PCR. Among 310,000 or so clones listed, 70% to 90% were seen once. Sequenced sample: PBMCs or T cells enriched from blood (not recorded which). The source of these receptors is a young woman who had recovered from COVID-19.

CDR3 region: CASSFTVSEAFF. CDR3 bases: TGTGCCAGCAGCTTTACGGTGTCTGAAGCTTTCTTT. This chain connects TRBV7-2 to TRBJ1-1; no definite D call. V was shortened by 3 bases and J by 6 bases, with 8 bases between the two germline ends. Germline V lookup: CDR1 SGHTA, CDR2 FQGNSA. CDR3 size: 12 residues.

The CDR3 coding sequence is TGTGCCAGCAGCCGTATTGAGCGATGGCGGGGGGGCTTGGAGACCCAGTACTTC. Its translation is CASSRIERWRGGLETQYF. The rearrangement links TRBV14 to TRBJ2-5; 9 nucleotides match TRBD2. The germline CDR1 and CDR2 sequences are SGHDN and FVKESK. The CDR3 has 18 amino acids. The V and J ends lost 4 bases and 5 bases, in that order; junction bases with no gene match: 17.